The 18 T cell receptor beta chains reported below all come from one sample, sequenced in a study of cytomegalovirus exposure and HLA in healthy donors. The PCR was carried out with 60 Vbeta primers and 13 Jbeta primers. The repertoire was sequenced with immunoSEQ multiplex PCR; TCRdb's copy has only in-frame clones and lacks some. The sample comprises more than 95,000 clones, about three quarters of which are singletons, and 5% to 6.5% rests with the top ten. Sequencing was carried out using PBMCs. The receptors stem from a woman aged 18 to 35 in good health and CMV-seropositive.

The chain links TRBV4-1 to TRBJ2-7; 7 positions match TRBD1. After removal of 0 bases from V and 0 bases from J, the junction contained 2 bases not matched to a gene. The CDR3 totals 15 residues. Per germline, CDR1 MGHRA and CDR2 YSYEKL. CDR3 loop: CASSQEPGGSYEQYF. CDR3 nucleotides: TGCGCCAGCAGCCAAGAACCAGGGGGCTCCTACGAGCAGTACTTC.

Here the CDR3 reads CASSFASSYEQYF. The CDR3 DNA reads TGTGCCAGCAGTTTCGCTAGCTCCTACGAGCAGTACTTC. V is TRBV27 and J is TRBJ2-7, with D uncertain. The V gene's germline CDR1 is MNHEY and CDR2 SMNVEV (reference sequence). V was cut by 3 bases and J by 0 bases, with 6 bases left in between. The CDR3 covers 13 residues.

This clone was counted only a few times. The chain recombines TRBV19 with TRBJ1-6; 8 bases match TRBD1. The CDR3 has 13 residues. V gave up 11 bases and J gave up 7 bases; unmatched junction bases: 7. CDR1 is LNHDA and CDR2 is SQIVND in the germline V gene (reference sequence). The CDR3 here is CAGRTGSNSPLHF. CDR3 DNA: TGTGCCGGGCGGACAGGGTCAAATTCACCCCTCCACTTT. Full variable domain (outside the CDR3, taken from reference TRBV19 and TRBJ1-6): DGGITQSPKYLFRKEGQNVTLSCEQNLNHDAMYWYRQDPGQGLRLIYYSQIVNDFQKGDIAEGYSVSREKKESFPLTVTSAQKNPTAFYLCAGRTGSNSPLHFGNGTRLTVT.

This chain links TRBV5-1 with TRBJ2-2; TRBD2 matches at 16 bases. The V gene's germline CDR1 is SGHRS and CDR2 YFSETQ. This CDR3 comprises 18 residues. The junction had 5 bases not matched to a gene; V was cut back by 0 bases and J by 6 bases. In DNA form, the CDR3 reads TGCGCCAGCAGCTTGGAAGGGACTAGCGGGAGGGATCCCGGGGAGCTGTTTTTT. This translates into CASSLEGTSGRDPGELFF.

The CDR3 DNA reads TGTGCCAGCAGCCGGTCACTAGCGGGAGGTCCCGGAGGCTACAATGAGCAGTTCTTC. It codes for CASSRSLAGGPGGYNEQFF. The rearrangement links TRBV7-3 to TRBJ2-1, with 12 bases lining up with TRBD2. The CDR3 is 19 residues long. The V and J ends lost 5 bases and 3 bases, in that order; junction bases with no gene match: 14. The germline V gene encodes CDR1 SGHTA and CDR2 FQGTGA.

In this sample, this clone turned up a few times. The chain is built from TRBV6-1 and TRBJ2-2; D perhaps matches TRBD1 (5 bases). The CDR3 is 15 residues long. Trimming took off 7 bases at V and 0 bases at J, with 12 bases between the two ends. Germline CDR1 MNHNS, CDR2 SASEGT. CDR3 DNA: TGTGCCAGCATTCAGGGTTACACGAACACCGGGGAGCTGTTTTTT. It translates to CASIQGYTNTGELFF.

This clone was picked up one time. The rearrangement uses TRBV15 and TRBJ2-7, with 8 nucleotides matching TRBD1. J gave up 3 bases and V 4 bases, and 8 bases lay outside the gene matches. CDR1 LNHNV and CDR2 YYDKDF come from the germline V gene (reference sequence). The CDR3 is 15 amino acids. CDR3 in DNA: TGTGCCACCAGCACAGAAACAGGGGGTCTCTACGAGCAGTACTTC. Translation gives CATSTETGGLYEQYF.

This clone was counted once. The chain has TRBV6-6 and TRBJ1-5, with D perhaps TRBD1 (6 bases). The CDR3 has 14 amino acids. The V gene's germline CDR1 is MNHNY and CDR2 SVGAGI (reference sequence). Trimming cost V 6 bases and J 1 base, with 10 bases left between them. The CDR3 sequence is CASSSTGSNQPQHF. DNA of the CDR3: TGTGCCAGCAGCTCGACAGGAAGCAATCAGCCCCAGCATTTT.

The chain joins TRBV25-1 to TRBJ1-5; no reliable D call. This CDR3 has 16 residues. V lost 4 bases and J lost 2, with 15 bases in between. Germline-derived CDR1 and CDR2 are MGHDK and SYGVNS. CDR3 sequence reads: CASSGPRSTGNQPQHF. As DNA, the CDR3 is TGTGCCAGCAGTGGTCCGAGGAGTACGGGCAATCAGCCCCAGCATTTT.

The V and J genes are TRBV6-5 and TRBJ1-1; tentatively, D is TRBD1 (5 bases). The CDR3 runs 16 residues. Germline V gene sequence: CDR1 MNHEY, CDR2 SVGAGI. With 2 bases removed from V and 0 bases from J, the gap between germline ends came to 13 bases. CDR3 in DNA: TGTGCCAGCAGTTACGTCCAGGGCCTCATGAACACTGAAGCTTTCTTT. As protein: CASSYVQGLMNTEAFF.

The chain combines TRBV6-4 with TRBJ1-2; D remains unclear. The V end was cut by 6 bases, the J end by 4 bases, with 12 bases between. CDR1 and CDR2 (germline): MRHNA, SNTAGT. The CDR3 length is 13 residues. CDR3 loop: CASSPEEGYGYTF. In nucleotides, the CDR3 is TGTGCCAGCAGCCCCGAGGAAGGCTATGGCTACACCTTC.

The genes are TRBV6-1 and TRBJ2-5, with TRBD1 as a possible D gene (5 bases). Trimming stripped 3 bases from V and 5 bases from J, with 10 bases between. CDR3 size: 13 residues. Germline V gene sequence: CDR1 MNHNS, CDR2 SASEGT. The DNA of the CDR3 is TGTGCCAGCAGTGACACAGGTTCGGAGACCCAGTACTTC. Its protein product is CASSDTGSETQYF.

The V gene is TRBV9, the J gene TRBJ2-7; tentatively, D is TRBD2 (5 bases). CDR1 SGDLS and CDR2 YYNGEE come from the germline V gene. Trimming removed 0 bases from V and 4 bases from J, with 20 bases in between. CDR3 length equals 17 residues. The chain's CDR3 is CASSVVSGDGVLYEQYF. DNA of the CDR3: TGTGCCAGCAGCGTAGTGTCAGGCGACGGGGTTTTATACGAGCAGTACTTC.

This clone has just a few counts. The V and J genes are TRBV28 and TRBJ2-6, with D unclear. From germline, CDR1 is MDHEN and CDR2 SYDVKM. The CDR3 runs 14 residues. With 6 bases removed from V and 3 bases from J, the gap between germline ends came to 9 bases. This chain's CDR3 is CASSFGLGANVLTF. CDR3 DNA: TGTGCCAGCAGCTTTGGGCTTGGGGCCAACGTCCTGACTTTC.

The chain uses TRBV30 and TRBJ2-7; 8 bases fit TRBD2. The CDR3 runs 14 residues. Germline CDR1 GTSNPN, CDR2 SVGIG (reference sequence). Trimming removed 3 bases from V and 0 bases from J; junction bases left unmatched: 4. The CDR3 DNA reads TGTGCCTGGAGGAAGCGGGAGAGCTCCTACGAGCAGTACTTC. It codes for CAWRKRESSYEQYF.

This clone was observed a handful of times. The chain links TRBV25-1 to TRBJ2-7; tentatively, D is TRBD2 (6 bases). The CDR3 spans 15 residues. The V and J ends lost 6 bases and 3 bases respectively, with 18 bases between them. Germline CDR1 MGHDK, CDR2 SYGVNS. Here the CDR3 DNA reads TGTGCCAGCAGCGACCTCCTTAGCGGCAACTACGAGCAGTACTTC. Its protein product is CASSDLLSGNYEQYF.

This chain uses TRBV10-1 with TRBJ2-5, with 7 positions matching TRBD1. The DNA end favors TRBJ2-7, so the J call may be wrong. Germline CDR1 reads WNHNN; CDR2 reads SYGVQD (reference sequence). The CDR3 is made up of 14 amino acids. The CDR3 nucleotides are TGCGCCAGCAGTGGTGGCAGGGGGTATGACGAGCAGTACTTC. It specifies CASSGGRGYDEQYF.

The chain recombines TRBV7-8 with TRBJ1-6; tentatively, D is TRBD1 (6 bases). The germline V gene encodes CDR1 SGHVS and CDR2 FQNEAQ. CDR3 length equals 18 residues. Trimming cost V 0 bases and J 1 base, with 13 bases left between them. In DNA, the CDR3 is TGTGCCAGCAGCTTAGCGGGGGTTAGGGGGTCCTATAATTCACCCCTCCACTTT. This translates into CASSLAGVRGSYNSPLHF.